The TCR beta chain under discussion was sequenced for a study of Graves' ophthalmopathy and Graves' hyperthyroidism. The length of the CDR3 is 14 residues. Trimming left V 7 bases short and J 0 bases short, with 13 bases between. The germline CDR1 and CDR2 sequences are LNHDA and SQIVND (reference sequence). Amplified material comprised TCR beta CDR3 regions derived from RNA transcripts. The first-round RT-PCR employed HTBI primers together with the Qiagen OneStep RT-PCR kit. A multiplex PCR was then performed as the second round. TCRdb re-called the multiplex PCR reads with MiXCR, one entry per CDR3 protein. The sample has nearly 400,000 distinct CDR3 sequences, 15% to 20% seen once. With a duration under 3 months, ophthalmopathy in the donors showed moderate-to-severe activity, CAS ≥3 and NOSPECS ≥4. Excluded: other autoimmune disease, uncontrolled infection, pregnancy or lactation. This clonotype was found many times.

The chain is built from TRBV19 and TRBJ2-7, with D possibly being TRBD2 (5 bases). The clonotype originates from a young woman with Graves' ophthalmopathy. Source material: peripheral blood. The CDR3 region has the DNA TGTGCCAGTAAAGCAAGACGGGGCTCCTACGAGCAGTACTTC. It yields the protein CASKARRGSYEQYF.